This TCR beta chain emerged from a study of blood T cells in healthy people across ages. This clonotype has at least ten counts. Primers used in a second PCR of roughly 6 to 11 cycles were a sample-barcoded 5' primer and a J-beta primer mix. TCRdb reanalysed the 5' RACE reads using MiXCR and keeps one entry per CDR3 protein. The sample holds more than 900,000 distinct CDR3 sequences; 25% to 30% are singletons and the top ten take approximately 10%. CDR3 length equals 16 residues. Trimming cost V 7 bases and J 1 base; bases outside gene matches: 9. These data are also associated with another study on T cells of mothers and their children.

This sequence originates from a woman in her forties in good health. V gene TRBV12-3 or TRBV12-4 combines with J gene TRBJ1-2; 10 bases line up with TRBD1. Sequenced input: blood. In nucleotides, the CDR3 is TGTGCCAGCATTGGGACAGGGGCAACCCTTAACTATGGCTACACCTTC. As protein: CASIGTGATLNYGYTF.